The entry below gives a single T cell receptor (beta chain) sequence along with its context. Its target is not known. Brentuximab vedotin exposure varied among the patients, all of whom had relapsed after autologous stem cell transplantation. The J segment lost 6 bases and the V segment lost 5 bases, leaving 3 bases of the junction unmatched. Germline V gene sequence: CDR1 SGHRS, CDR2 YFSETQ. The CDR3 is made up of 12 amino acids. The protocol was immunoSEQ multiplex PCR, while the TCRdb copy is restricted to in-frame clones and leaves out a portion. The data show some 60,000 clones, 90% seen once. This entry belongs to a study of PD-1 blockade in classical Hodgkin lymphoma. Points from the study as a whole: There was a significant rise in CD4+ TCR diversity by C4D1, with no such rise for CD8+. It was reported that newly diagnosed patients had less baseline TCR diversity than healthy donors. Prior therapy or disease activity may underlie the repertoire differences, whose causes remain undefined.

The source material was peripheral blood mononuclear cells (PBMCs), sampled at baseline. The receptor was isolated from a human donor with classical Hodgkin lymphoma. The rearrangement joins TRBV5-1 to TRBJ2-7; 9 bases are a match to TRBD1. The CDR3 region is CASRQGAFEQYF. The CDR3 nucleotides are TGCGCCAGCAGACAGGGGGCGTTCGAGCAGTACTTC.